Each of the 25 T cell receptor beta chains below was sequenced from the same sample in a study of identical twins. A single record per CDR3 protein comes from TCRdb applying MiXCR to the 5' RACE reads. The sample has 15,000 to 20,000 distinct CDR3 sequences, around 70% seen once. Material for sequencing was memory (CD45RO+) T cells sorted from blood. The receptors originated from a woman aged 18 to 35 in good health. This table probably holds off-target reads from a library built for another chain.

The gene calls are TRBV29-1 and TRBJ1-3; D call uncertain. Trimming shortened V by 1 base and J by 0 bases, and 13 bases separated the two germline ends. This CDR3 has 16 residues. Germline-derived CDR1 and CDR2 are SQVTM and ANQGSEA. CDR3 DNA sequence: TGCAGCGTTGAAGGGGAGAAGGGTAGCTCTGGAAACACCATATATTTT. Translating gives CSVEGEKGSSGNTIYF.

This rearrangement joins TRBV5-1 to TRBJ2-1; D call uncertain. Per the germline V gene, CDR1 is SGHRS and CDR2 is YFSETQ. V gave up 4 bases and J gave up 8 bases, with 16 bases separating them. This CDR3 contains 14 residues. CDR3 amino acids: CASSPVLPPDEQFF. The CDR3, as DNA: TGCGCCAGCAGCCCGGTCCTACCCCCAGATGAGCAGTTCTTC.

CDR3 loop: CASSFTERAKNIQYF. CDR3 nucleotides: TGTGCCAGCAGTTTTACTGAGCGGGCCAAAAACATTCAGTACTTC. The chain links TRBV12-3 or TRBV12-4 to TRBJ2-4; TRBD2 might be the D (5 bases). The CDR3 is 15 residues long. Trimming pared 3 bases from V and 1 base from J, leaving 10 bases between.

V gene TRBV5-4 combines with J gene TRBJ2-1, with TRBD2 identical over 8 bases. This CDR3 comprises 15 residues. Germline V gene sequence: CDR1 SGHNT, CDR2 YYREEE (reference sequence). Trimming took 0 bases from V and 5 from J; bases not matched to a gene: 4. The DNA for the CDR3 is TGTGCCAGCAGCTTGGATAGCGGGACGCACAATGAGCAGTTCTTC. This translates into CASSLDSGTHNEQFF.

Worth noting for this clonotype: The missing conserved phenylalanine or tryptophan at the end of this CDR3 makes a read error likely. The DNA is left out, because the CDR3 cannot be placed on it with certainty; the CDR3 is given as TCRdb lists it. This sequence joins TRBV6-1 and TRBJ2-7; TRBD2 was called by the table and not checked on the DNA. Germline lookup yields CDR1 MNHNS and CDR2 SASEGT. Ends included, the CDR3 has 11 residues. CDR3 in amino acids: CASRNSRDSEL.

V gene TRBV20-1 combines with J gene TRBJ1-1; possible D gene TRBD1, 6 bases. This CDR3 comprises 14 residues. V was trimmed by 7 bases and J by 7 bases, leaving 22 bases between them. Germline lookup yields CDR1 DFQATT and CDR2 SNEGSKA (reference sequence). The CDR3: CSVASQGGVDEAFF. CDR3 DNA sequence: TGCAGTGTCGCCTCACAGGGCGGGGTGGATGAAGCTTTCTTT.

This clonotype came up once. The chain links TRBV12-3 or TRBV12-4 to TRBJ1-4; perhaps TRBD1 as D (6 bases). The CDR3 runs 15 residues. V was clipped by 3 bases and J by 0 bases, with 8 bases between them. CDR3 in amino acids: CASSFGTTTNEKLFF. CDR3 DNA sequence: TGTGCCAGCAGTTTTGGGACAACAACTAATGAAAAACTGTTTTTT.

The chain employs TRBV7-6 and TRBJ2-3; 10 bases are shared with TRBD2. Trimming cost V 1 base and J 4 bases; bases outside gene matches: 8. Germline loops: CDR1 SGHVS, CDR2 FNYEAQ. The CDR3 is made up of 17 amino acids. The CDR3 region has the DNA TGTGCCAGCAGCTTAGGTCCAGCGGGAGGGCGGCCAGATACGCAGTATTTT. It specifies CASSLGPAGGRPDTQYF.

The chain recombines TRBV6-2 or TRBV6-3 with TRBJ2-1, with D perhaps matching TRBD2 (5 bases). Germline CDR1 MNHEY, CDR2 SVGEGT. Deletions cut 5 bases from V and 11 bases from J, with 10 bases between. The CDR3 runs to 11 residues. CDR3 nucleotides: TGTGCCAGCAGTCATAGCGCCCAGCAGTTCTTC. This encodes CASSHSAQQFF.

This chain joins TRBV2 and TRBJ1-4, with D uncertain. Germline CDR1 reads SNHLY; CDR2 reads FYNNEI. Trimming removed 6 bases at V and 8 bases at J, with 16 bases between. This CDR3 region has 14 residues. The CDR3: CASRVAPRTEKLFF. The CDR3 nucleotides read TGTGCCAGCAGAGTGGCGCCTCGGACGGAAAAACTGTTTTTT.

V is TRBV7-2 and J is TRBJ2-1, with 8 bases aligning to TRBD2. The CDR3 spans 15 residues. J lost 7 bases, V lost 1 base, and 6 bases had no gene match. From germline, CDR1 is SGHTA and CDR2 FQGNSA. The CDR3 coding sequence is TGTGCCAGCAGCTTAGTAGCGGGATATAAGAATGAGCAGTTCTTC. It is translated as CASSLVAGYKNEQFF.

The chain carries TRBV7-6 and TRBJ2-5; D is unclear. Trimming removed 5 bases from V and 2 bases from J, with 9 bases in between. Germline V gene lookup returns CDR1 SGHVS and CDR2 FNYEAQ. This CDR3 is built from 13 residues. The CDR3 DNA is TGTGCCAGCAGCCCCCGACAACAAGAGACCCAGTACTTC. Translated: CASSPRQQETQYF.

The V call is TRBV30, the J call TRBJ2-7; D might be TRBD2 (6 bases). Looked up from germline, CDR1 is GTSNPN and CDR2 is SVGIG (reference sequence). This CDR3 spans 14 amino acids. CDR3 nucleotide sequence: TGTGCGACTACCCGGCCGGGAGTTCCGTCCGAGCAGTACTTC. Its protein is CATTRPGVPSEQYF.

The CDR3 bases are TGTGCCACCAGTGATTACACAGATACGCAGTATTTT. Translating it yields CATSDYTDTQYF. The chain couples TRBV24-1 to TRBJ2-3; D unresolved. Germline lookup yields CDR1 KGHDR and CDR2 SFDVKD. Trimming removed 2 bases from V and 2 bases from J, with 1 base in between. The CDR3 is 12 amino acids.

The chain recombines TRBV29-1 with TRBJ2-5; the D gene is possibly TRBD2 (6 bases). The germline V gene encodes CDR1 SQVTM and CDR2 ANQGSEA. Trimming took 3 bases from V and 7 from J, leaving 12 bases between them. The CDR3 totals 12 residues. This chain's CDR3 is CSVEAGSGTQYF. CDR3 coding DNA: TGCAGCGTTGAGGCGGGGTCCGGGACCCAGTACTTC.

The gene calls are TRBV6-2 or TRBV6-3 and TRBJ1-5; D is possibly TRBD1 (5 bases). Per the germline V gene, CDR1 is MNHEY and CDR2 is SVGEGT. V was trimmed by 6 bases and J by 4 bases, leaving 16 bases between them. This CDR3 is 15 amino acids long. The CDR3 DNA sequence: TGTGCCAGCAGCCCCGCCGGGGGAGGGAATCAGCCCCAGCATTTT. This codes for CASSPAGGGNQPQHF.

This chain uses TRBV3-1 with TRBJ1-5; D is possibly TRBD1 (5 bases). Germline-derived CDR1 and CDR2 are LGHDT and YNNKEL (reference sequence). CDR3 size: 15 residues. The V end lost 10 bases, the J end lost 1 base, and 17 bases lay between the germline ends. This CDR3 is CATQPGTMSNQPQHF. Written as DNA, the CDR3 is TGTGCCACACAGCCCGGGACGATGAGCAATCAGCCCCAGCATTTT.

The rearrangement joins TRBV7-9 to TRBJ1-2; D is possibly TRBD1 (6 bases). This CDR3 region has 14 residues. Germline values: CDR1 SEHNR, CDR2 FQNEAQ (reference sequence). V lost 1 base to trimming and J lost 14 bases, with 20 bases between them. Written as DNA, the CDR3 is TGTGCCAGCAGCTTAGGGGGACATCTGGGCGATAATACCTTC. Encoded protein: CASSLGGHLGDNTF.

The chain joins TRBV6-2 or TRBV6-3 to TRBJ1-2, with a possible D match to TRBD1 (5 bases). Germline V gene lookup returns CDR1 MNHEY and CDR2 SVGEGT. The CDR3 is 13 residues long. V was shortened by 5 bases and J by 7 bases, with 14 bases between the two germline ends. The CDR3 DNA sequence: TGTGCCAGCAGTCAATCAGGGAGAGGTGGCTACACCTTC. This translates into CASSQSGRGGYTF.

This chain connects TRBV4-1 to TRBJ2-7, with 11 bases identical to TRBD2. Germline V gene sequence: CDR1 MGHRA, CDR2 YSYEKL. The CDR3 is 14 amino acids. With V trimmed by 4 bases and J by 5 bases, 4 bases remained unmatched. The CDR3 sequence is CASSLLAGDHEQYF. For the CDR3, the DNA is TGCGCCAGCAGCCTACTAGCGGGAGACCACGAGCAGTACTTC.

The CDR3, as DNA: TGTGCCAGCAGCGTCCTCACAGATACGCAGTATTTT. This sequence encodes CASSVLTDTQYF. The chain couples TRBV2 to TRBJ2-3; no clear D gene. This CDR3 comprises 12 residues. Germline V gene data show CDR1 as SNHLY and CDR2 as FYNNEI. Trimming pared 6 bases from V and 2 bases from J, leaving 6 bases between.

This clonotype is medium-sized by share. This chain connects TRBV12-2 to TRBJ2-1; the table calls TRBD2, which could not be checked here. TRBV12-2 represents a pseudogene. The CDR3 sequence is 19 residues long. In DNA form, the CDR3 reads TGTGCAAGTCGCTTAGTGGGGGAATGGCGGGAGGATGCCTACAATGAGCAGTTCTTC. Translating gives CASRLVGEWREDAYNEQFF.

This chain joins TRBV6-2 or TRBV6-3 and TRBJ2-2; D is perhaps TRBD1 or TRBD2 (5 bases each). V lost 2 bases and J lost 4, with 8 bases in between. Germline CDR1 MNHEY, CDR2 SVGEGT. This CDR3 comprises 14 residues. CDR3 coding DNA: TGTGCCAGCAGTTACCCGGGACCCACCGGGGAGCTGTTTTTT. Translating it yields CASSYPGPTGELFF.

The gene calls are TRBV19 and TRBJ1-3; no clear D gene. The CDR3 is made up of 15 amino acids. V was trimmed by 10 bases and J by 4 bases, leaving 20 bases between them. Germline V gene lookup returns CDR1 LNHDA and CDR2 SQIVND (reference sequence). Here the CDR3 DNA reads TGTGCCACCCTAGGTCCCGTCGAAAAAGGAAACACCATATATTTT. Its protein is CATLGPVEKGNTIYF.

This clonotype was observed a single time. The rearrangement uses TRBV30 and TRBJ2-1, with a tentative D call TRBD2 (5 bases). The V gene lost 2 bases and the J gene lost 8 bases, with 22 bases spanning the gap. CDR1 and CDR2 (germline): GTSNPN, SVGIG (reference sequence). The CDR3 length is 16 residues. CDR3 nucleotides: TGTGCCTGGAGTCAGGCCCCACTAGAAGTCTCCGATGAGCAGTTCTTC. Its protein is CAWSQAPLEVSDEQFF.